Listed here is a single TCR beta chain. This clone was detected a few times. The clone's antigen remains unknown. Base qualities are missing; no much larger clone stands one base away. Looking up the germline V gene yields CDR1 SGHRS and CDR2 YFSETQ. V and J are truncated by 1 base and 4 bases respectively, leaving an intervening sequence of 6 bases. The CDR3 has 13 amino acids, counting the end cysteine and phenylalanine. CDR3 DNA only is kept here, 39 bases in frame from base 1. Each collaborating institution followed its own protocols to collect whole blood in K2EDTA tubes. For TCRbeta analysis, collaborators shipped samples as frozen whole blood, isolated PBMCs, or DNA extracted from either of those sample types. The source of the sample is a study of blood T cell repertoires in COVID-19 (dated by TCRdb to 2018 to 2020). Study-level background: Collaborator samples came from the United States, Italy and Spain and covered acute and convalescent phases of COVID-19. The prospective study material was composed of cDNA or gDNA derived from T cells, B-cell-depleted T cells, or PBMCs. Subjects who had been exposed to COVID-19, were actively infected with it, or had recovered from it provided the deeply sampled blood TCRbeta repertoires that made up the dataset. The repertoires were released in a freely available public database intended as a resource for research on the immune response to SARS-CoV-2. The samples were drawn from the first 160 participants of the ongoing ImmuneRACE study and from 950 to 1,500 subjects provided by 6 global collaborators. Nearly every sample came with metadata listing a de-identified subject ID, COVID-19 status, age in years and sex. Where available, HLA class I and class II types were taken from metadata supplied by the sample provider and were not determined by assay-based typing. Study-level results and caveats: The amount of clinical and demographic metadata varied by source and participant and was provided uncurated.

TCRbeta CDR3 regions were amplified from genomic DNA by means of the immunoSEQ Assay, a bias-controlled multiplex PCR. Per the authors' processing: Nucleated cell counts per sample were estimated from amplification of reference gene primers within the assay. To quantify the absolute abundance of each unique TCRbeta CDR3 rearrangement, sequence reads were collapsed and filtered. For each sample, productive Simpson clonality was calculated as the square root of Simpson's diversity index over productive rearrangements. TCRdb carries this immuneACCESS record with in-frame sequences only. Its versions omit some clonotypes, under half of them owing to an unresolved V gene in the studies checked, with the rest unexplained. The DNA gave D and trimming, while V, J and clone size come from that table. This sample holds about 90,000 clones; around 93% were observed only once. Around 2.3% of the sample belongs to the ten largest clones.

This receptor was identified in a human donor with active COVID-19. The donor label of this sample is uncertain. Sequenced: peripheral blood. Recombination linked TRBV5-1 to TRBJ1-3; the D gene identity is not certain. The DNA is TGCGCCAGCAGCTTGCCCGGGGGAAACACCATATATTTT. It is translated as CASSLPGGNTIYF.